Sequencing of this TCR beta chain was carried out in a study of T cells in Graves' hyperthyroidism and ophthalmopathy. There were TCR beta CDR3 regions amplified from RNA transcripts. HTBI primers were the set used in a first-round RT-PCR of the TCR CDR3. TCRdb analysed the multiplex PCR reads with MiXCR anew, one entry per CDR3 protein. This sample carries about 530,000 distinct CDR3 sequences, about a sixth of them seen once, and the ten largest clones take roughly 18%. This clonotype came up many times. This CDR3 has 12 residues. V was trimmed by 3 bases and J by 6 bases, leaving 9 bases between them. The germline gives CDR1 KGHSH, CDR2 LQKENI.

V usage is TRBV18 and J usage is TRBJ2-7; D is perhaps TRBD1 (5 bases). The sequenced sample consisted of blood. The receptor comes from a woman aged 18-29 years with Graves' ophthalmopathy. CDR3 sequence: CASSPQGGEQYF. The CDR3 DNA reads as TGTGCCAGCTCACCTCAGGGTGGCGAGCAGTACTTC.